Presented here are 13 T cell receptor beta chains from one specimen sequenced in a study of early T cells in non-severe SARS-CoV-2 infection. TCRdb re-called the 5' RACE reads with MiXCR, one entry per CDR3 protein. The data show some 91,000 distinct CDR3 sequences, with approximately 10% seen just once and around 4.8% held by the top ten. Sequenced material: whole blood, taken at baseline. Receptors were obtained from an adult who was a healthcare worker with PCR-confirmed SARS-CoV-2 infection or an uninfected control (not recorded which).

Many counts were recorded for this clonotype. The chain couples TRBV10-3 to TRBJ2-3; TRBD1 matches at 11 bases. Trimming cost V 0 bases and J 4 bases; bases outside gene matches: 3. This CDR3 comprises 16 residues. Germline CDR1 and CDR2: ENHRY and SYGVKD. The CDR3 region is CAISESGQGASDTQYF. CDR3 bases: TGTGCCATCAGTGAGTCAGGACAGGGGGCTTCAGATACGCAGTATTTT.

This clonotype was picked up a small number of times. The chain combines TRBV27 with TRBJ1-2; a weak D match, TRBD1 (5 bases). V lost 2 bases and J 4 bases, leaving 8 bases between the germline ends. CDR1 is MNHEY, CDR2 SMNVEV, per germline (reference sequence). The CDR3 is 13 amino acids. The CDR3 DNA reads as TGTGCCAGCAGTTTAGGGCAGGGCTATGGCTACACCTTC. Translating gives CASSLGQGYGYTF.

Remarks on this clonotype: This may come from a read error, since a much larger clone is one base off. V and J are TRBV30 and TRBJ2-1; 12 bases agree with TRBD2. The CDR3 runs to 15 residues. Germline assignment: CDR1 GTSNPN and CDR2 SVGIG (reference sequence). CDR3 bases: TGTACCTGGAGTTCCCTAGCGGGAGGGAGGGATGAGCAGTTCTTC. Amino acid sequence: CTWSSLAGGRDEQFF. The full variable domain, in which reference TRBV30 and TRBJ2-1 provide the parts outside the CDR3, is SQTIHQWPATLVQPVGSPLSLECTVEGTSNPNLYWYRQAAGRGLQLLFYSVGIGQISSEVPQNLSASRPQDRQFILSSKKLLLSDSGFYLCTWSSLAGGRDEQFFGPGTRLTVL.

The chain combines TRBV20-1 with TRBJ1-1; no clear D. Germline-derived CDR1 and CDR2 are DFQATT and SNEGSKA (reference sequence). The CDR3 covers 11 residues. As DNA, the CDR3 is TGCAGGGGCGGGAGTGGTACTGAAGCTTTCTTT. Its translation: CRGGSGTEAFF.

The chain carries TRBV29-1 and TRBJ2-5, with a tentative D call TRBD2 (6 bases). This CDR3 contains 10 residues. V lost 7 bases and J 3 bases, leaving 6 bases between the germline ends. Germline V CDR1 and CDR2: SQVTM, ANQGSEA. CDR3 protein: CSGGEETQYF. The DNA for the CDR3 is TGCAGCGGGGGGGAAGAGACCCAGTACTTC.

The chain links TRBV20-1 to TRBJ2-1, with 11 nucleotides matching TRBD2. The CDR3 spans 15 residues. Germline V gives CDR1 DFQATT, CDR2 SNEGSKA (reference sequence). J was trimmed by 5 bases and V by 3 bases; bases with no gene match: 6. The CDR3 sequence: CSARSSSGGNNEQFF. The DNA of the CDR3 is TGCAGTGCTAGGAGTTCTAGCGGGGGGAACAATGAGCAGTTCTTC.

The table lists this clonotype with many counts. The chain couples TRBV7-9 to TRBJ2-1; 8 nucleotides agree with TRBD2. The germline V gene has CDR1 SEHNR and CDR2 FQNEAQ (reference sequence). The CDR3 contains 12 residues. The V segment lost 6 bases and the J segment 7 bases; nucleotides outside the gene matches: 2. In DNA form, the CDR3 reads TGTGCCAGCAGGGGACTAGAAAATGAGCAGTTCTTC. It yields the protein CASRGLENEQFF.

This clonotype showed up just a few times. The CDR3 protein is CASSMGLALEQYF. The CDR3 DNA is TGTGCCAGCAGTATGGGACTAGCTCTCGAGCAGTACTTC. The gene calls are TRBV2 and TRBJ2-7; 9 bases are a match to TRBD2. V gave up 5 bases and J gave up 6 bases; unmatched junction bases: 5. CDR1 and CDR2 (germline): SNHLY, FYNNEI. The CDR3 spans 13 residues.

CDR3 region: CASSSPHDRGTNTGELFF. The CDR3 bases are TGTGCCAGCAGCTCCCCCCATGACAGGGGAACGAACACCGGGGAGCTGTTTTTT. The chain carries TRBV7-3 and TRBJ2-2, with TRBD1 matching over 8 bases. The CDR3 covers 18 residues. V gave up 4 bases and J gave up 0 bases; unmatched junction bases: 10. Germline V gene sequence: CDR1 SGHTA, CDR2 FQGTGA. Complete variable domain (other parts from reference TRBV7-3 and TRBJ2-2): GAGVSQTPSNKVTEKGKYVELRCDPISGHTALYWYRQSLGQGPEFLIYFQGTGAADDSGLPNDRFFAVRPEGSVSTLKIQRTERGDSAVYLCASSSPHDRGTNTGELFFGEGSRLTVL.

This clonotype was found a few times. V and J are TRBV20-1 and TRBJ2-2, with D possibly matching TRBD1 (6 bases). The germline V gene has CDR1 DFQATT and CDR2 SNEGSKA (reference sequence). The CDR3 spans 14 residues. Deletions cut 2 bases from V and 5 bases from J, with 12 bases between. CDR3 bases: TGCAGTGCTAGATCTACAGGGTGGACCGGGGAGCTGTTTTTT. Protein sequence: CSARSTGWTGELFF.

This CDR3 reads CASSSTRTGRNEQFF. The CDR3 nucleotides are TGTGCCAGCAGCTCCACCCGGACAGGGAGGAATGAGCAGTTCTTC. This chain links TRBV7-3 with TRBJ2-1, with 8 bases aligning to TRBD1. J gave up 7 bases and V 4 bases, and 9 bases lay outside the gene matches. Germline V lookup: CDR1 SGHTA, CDR2 FQGTGA. The CDR3 length is 15 residues.

This clonotype showed up just a few times. J is TRBJ2-5 and V is TRBV10-1; D is unresolved. V was cut by 2 bases and J by 2 bases, with 6 bases left in between. CDR1 is WNHNN, CDR2 SYGVQD, per germline (reference sequence). CDR3 length equals 13 residues. The CDR3, as DNA: TGCGCCAGCAGTGAGGGGTTACAAGAGACCCAGTACTTC. The encoded protein is CASSEGLQETQYF.

The J gene is TRBJ1-5, the V gene TRBV28; D unresolved. This CDR3 has 13 amino acids. Germline V gene data show CDR1 as MDHEN and CDR2 as SYDVKM. V lost 5 bases to trimming and J lost 4 bases, with 9 bases between them. The CDR3 region is CASSTVRNQPQHF. The CDR3 DNA reads as TGTGCCAGCAGTACAGTCAGGAATCAGCCCCAGCATTTT. The entire variable domain, with the rest obtained from reference TRBV28 and TRBJ1-5, is as follows: DVKVTQSSRYLVKRTGEKVFLECVQDMDHENMFWYRQDPGLGLRLIYFSYDVKMKEKGDIPEGYSVSREKKERFSLILESASTNQTSMYLCASSTVRNQPQHFGDGTRLSIL.